What follows are 17 T cell receptor beta chains derived from one specimen sequenced in a study of immune characterization of retroperitoneal liposarcoma. TCRdb itself ran the PCR reads through MiXCR, one entry per CDR3 protein. The sample lists 4,000 to 4,500 distinct CDR3 sequences, 30% occurring once. Sequencing input: blood. The source of these receptors is a female donor with retroperitoneal liposarcoma.

By its share, this clonotype is medium-sized. The chain couples TRBV6-1 to TRBJ2-7; perhaps TRBD1 as D (5 bases). In germline, CDR1 is MNHNS, CDR2 SASEGT. The CDR3 spans 14 residues. V was trimmed by 5 bases and J by 1 base, leaving 12 bases between them. DNA of the CDR3: TGTGCCAGCAGTTGGACATACCCATCCTACGAGCAGTACTTC. Translating gives CASSWTYPSYEQYF.

Within the sample, this clonotype is medium-sized. The chain carries TRBV12-3 or TRBV12-4 and TRBJ2-5; D is uncertain. CDR3 size: 11 residues. V was shortened by 3 bases and J by 13 bases, with 12 bases between the two germline ends. CDR3 coding DNA: TGTGCCAGCAGTTTTGGCAGAACCGCGTACTTC. This codes for CASSFGRTAYF.

The chain recombines TRBV28 with TRBJ2-1, with 9 bases aligning to TRBD2. With V trimmed by 2 bases and J by 4 bases, 6 bases remained unmatched. The CDR3 has 16 amino acids. Germline loops: CDR1 MDHEN, CDR2 SYDVKM. CDR3 sequence (DNA): TGTGCCAGCAGTTTAGGGGGCGGGGGGGGGTACAATGAGCAGTTCTTC. Translating gives CASSLGGGGGYNEQFF.

This sequence joins TRBV6-1 and TRBJ2-7; perhaps TRBD2 as D (6 bases). The CDR3 spans 15 residues. Germline V lookup: CDR1 MNHNS, CDR2 SASEGT. V lost 0 bases to trimming and J lost 2 bases, with 11 bases between them. The CDR3 DNA reads TGTGCCAGCAGTGAAGCGGGCGGGAACCCCTACGAGCAGTACTTC. Amino acids: CASSEAGGNPYEQYF.

V is TRBV12-3 or TRBV12-4 and J is TRBJ2-1; 9 nucleotides align to TRBD2. The CDR3 is 15 amino acids. Trimming took 0 bases from V and 10 from J; bases not matched to a gene: 7. The CDR3 loop reads CASSLALSGRWEQFF. DNA of the CDR3: TGTGCCAGCAGTTTAGCGCTCAGCGGGAGGTGGGAGCAGTTCTTC.

This clonotype has a handful of counts. The chain carries TRBV4-1 and TRBJ2-3; D is possibly TRBD1 (5 bases). The ends were cut back, 1 base at V and 2 bases at J, with 19 bases in the middle. The germline CDR1 and CDR2 sequences are MGHRA and YSYEKL. There are 18 residues in the CDR3. CDR3 in amino acids: CASSQVVDGIGHTDTQYF. CDR3 in DNA: TGCGCCAGCAGCCAAGTGGTTGATGGAATAGGACACACAGATACGCAGTATTTT.

The J gene is TRBJ2-3, the V gene TRBV18, with D possibly TRBD2 on 6 matching bases. CDR1 and CDR2 from the germline V gene are KGHSH and LQKENI. V dropped 5 bases and J dropped 3 bases, with 15 bases sitting between them. This CDR3 has 15 residues. CDR3 residues: CASSLRESVTDTQYF. The CDR3 nucleotides are TGTGCCAGCTCATTACGGGAGTCAGTGACAGATACGCAGTATTTT.

The J gene is TRBJ2-1, the V gene TRBV4-1, with D possibly TRBD1 on 6 matching bases. The germline V gene has CDR1 MGHRA and CDR2 YSYEKL. The CDR3 is 15 amino acids. Trimming removed 0 bases from V and 5 bases from J, with 11 bases in between. The CDR3 sequence: CASSQDRGSNNEQFF. As DNA, the CDR3 is TGCGCCAGCAGCCAAGATAGGGGGTCTAACAATGAGCAGTTCTTC.

The chain carries TRBV5-1 and TRBJ2-1; 10 positions agree with TRBD1. V gave up 5 bases and J gave up 6 bases; unmatched junction bases: 2. Germline CDR1 reads SGHRS; CDR2 reads YFSETQ. This CDR3 spans 13 amino acids. The CDR3 DNA follows: TGCGCCAGCAGGTGGACAGGGGGCAATGAGCAGTTCTTC. Encoded protein: CASRWTGGNEQFF. Full variable domain (missing parts from reference TRBV5-1 and TRBJ2-1): KAGVTQTPRYLIKTRGQQVTLSCSPISGHRSVSWYQQTPGQGLQFLFEYFSETQRNKGNFPGRFSGRQFSNSRSEMNVSTLELGDSALYLCASRWTGGNEQFFGPGTRLTVL.

V gene TRBV6-4 combines with J gene TRBJ2-3; D gene unclear. This CDR3 has 12 amino acids. CDR1 is MRHNA and CDR2 is SNTAGT in the germline V gene. V lost 3 bases and J lost 7, with 8 bases in between. CDR3 region: CASSEDGYTQYF. The DNA of the CDR3 is TGTGCCAGCAGTGAAGACGGCTATACGCAGTATTTT.

This clonotype is judged large (0.1 to 1%). The chain carries TRBV12-3 or TRBV12-4 and TRBJ2-2; D gene unclear. Trimming pared 6 bases from V and 6 bases from J, leaving 5 bases between. The CDR3 consists of 11 residues. CDR3 protein: CASSLPGELFF. The CDR3 region has the DNA TGTGCCAGCAGCCTTCCCGGGGAGCTGTTTTTT.

This rearrangement joins TRBV27 to TRBJ1-2; 7 nucleotides line up with TRBD1. Per the germline V gene, CDR1 is MNHEY and CDR2 is SMNVEV (reference sequence). The CDR3 is made up of 17 amino acids. V lost 1 base, J lost 4 bases, and 12 bases stayed unmatched. DNA of the CDR3: TGTGCCAGCAGTTTATGGGGATCGACAGGGATTATCTATGGCTACACCTTC. Protein sequence: CASSLWGSTGIIYGYTF.

The chain uses TRBV6-8 and TRBJ2-1; 9 nucleotides align to TRBD2. Trimming at V came to 5 bases and at J to 6 bases, leaving 5 bases not matched to a gene. This CDR3 contains 14 residues. Germline CDR1 MNHGY, CDR2 SAAAGT. In nucleotides, the CDR3 is TGTGCCAGCAGTCGGACTAGCGAGGCCAATGAGCAGTTCTTC. It codes for CASSRTSEANEQFF.

The chain is built from TRBV6-1 and TRBJ2-3; no definite D call. V lost 6 bases to trimming and J lost 4 bases, with 5 bases between them. The CDR3 loop spans 11 amino acids. The germline gives CDR1 MNHNS, CDR2 SASEGT. CDR3 sequence: CASRSSDTQYF. For the CDR3, the DNA is TGTGCCAGCAGGTCCTCAGATACGCAGTATTTT.

This clonotype is medium-sized by share. The chain has TRBV10-2 and TRBJ1-1; a possible D gene is TRBD1 (5 bases). The CDR3 has 15 residues. V shed 2 bases and J shed 3 bases, with 13 bases lying between them. Germline V gene sequence: CDR1 WSHSY, CDR2 SAAADI. The CDR3 loop reads CASSEDSLEYTEAFF. The CDR3 region has the DNA TGCGCCAGCAGTGAGGACAGTCTAGAGTACACTGAAGCTTTCTTT.

The chain recombines TRBV6-1 with TRBJ2-1; D remains ambiguous. With the DNA end fitting TRBJ2-7 better, the J assignment may be wrong. Germline V gives CDR1 MNHNS, CDR2 SASEGT. CDR3 length equals 11 residues. The CDR3 DNA is TGTGCCAGCAGTGACCTGCGCGAGCAGTACTTC. It codes for CASSDLREQYF.

This clonotype showed up just once. The rearrangement uses TRBV5-6 and TRBJ2-3, with TRBD2 identical over 9 bases. The CDR3 is 15 residues long. V was pared by 2 bases and J by 8 bases, with 9 bases of the junction left unmatched. Germline lookup yields CDR1 SGHDT and CDR2 YYEEEE. The CDR3 DNA follows: TGTGCCAGCAGCTTAGTGGCGGGGGGGCCGGGTACGCAGTATTTT. Encoded protein: CASSLVAGGPGTQYF.